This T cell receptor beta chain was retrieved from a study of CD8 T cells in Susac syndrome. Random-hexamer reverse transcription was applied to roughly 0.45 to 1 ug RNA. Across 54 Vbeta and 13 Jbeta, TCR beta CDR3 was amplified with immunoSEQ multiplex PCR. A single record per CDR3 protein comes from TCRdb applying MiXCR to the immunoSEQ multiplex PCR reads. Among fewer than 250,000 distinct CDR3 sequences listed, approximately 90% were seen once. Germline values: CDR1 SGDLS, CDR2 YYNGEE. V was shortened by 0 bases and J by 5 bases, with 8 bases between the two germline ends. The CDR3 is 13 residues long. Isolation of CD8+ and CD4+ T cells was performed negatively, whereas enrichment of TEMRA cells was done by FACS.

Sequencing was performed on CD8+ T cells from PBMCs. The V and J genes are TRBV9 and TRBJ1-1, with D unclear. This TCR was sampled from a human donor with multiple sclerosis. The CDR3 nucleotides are TGTGCCAGCAGCGTAGGAATTTATACTGAAGCTTTCTTT. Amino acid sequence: CASSVGIYTEAFF.